Presented here are 26 T cell receptor beta chains from one specimen sequenced in a study of shared clonotypes between healthy human individuals. CD45RO-negative cells were positively selected for CCR7, leaving out terminally differentiated effector memory CD45RA+ cells. The protocol was immunoSEQ multiplex PCR, while the TCRdb copy is restricted to in-frame clones and leaves out a portion. The sample lists around 2,000,000 clones, 85% to 95% occurring once. Sequenced material: naive CD8+ T cells from PBMCs. Every receptor here comes from a man younger than 35 in good health. Some clones in this sample may be carry-over from other donors' samples.

The chain is built from TRBV30 and TRBJ2-2, with 7 bases identical to TRBD1. CDR3 length: 12 residues. Germline values: CDR1 GTSNPN, CDR2 SVGIG (reference sequence). The CDR3, as DNA: TGTGGGTCACAGGGGATCACCGGGGAGCTGTTTTTT. Translation gives CGSQGITGELFF.

The chain links TRBV15 to TRBJ2-7; the D is unclear. There are 14 residues in the CDR3. Trimming removed 4 bases from V and 0 bases from J, with 10 bases in between. The V gene's germline CDR1 is LNHNV and CDR2 YYDKDF (reference sequence). The CDR3 coding sequence is TGTGCCACCAGCACCGGGCCGCCCTCCTACGAGCAGTACTTC. The encoded protein is CATSTGPPSYEQYF.

This chain joins TRBV29-1 and TRBJ2-2; D unclear. V lost 6 bases, J lost 6 bases, and 8 bases lay in between. Looked up from germline, CDR1 is SQVTM and CDR2 is ANQGSEA. The CDR3 runs to 11 residues. The CDR3 reads CSVPRAGELFF. The CDR3 DNA follows: TGCAGCGTACCTCGGGCCGGGGAGCTGTTTTTT.

This clone appeared a few times. The chain combines TRBV7-9 with TRBJ1-4, with D maybe TRBD1 (5 bases). Germline assignment: CDR1 SEHNR and CDR2 FQNEAQ (reference sequence). This CDR3 is 14 amino acids long. The V end was cut by 4 bases, the J end by 5 bases, with 11 bases between. DNA of the CDR3: TGTGCCAGCAGCTCAGGACATACGAATGAAAAACTGTTTTTT. It translates to CASSSGHTNEKLFF.

This sequence joins TRBV11-2 and TRBJ2-2; 14 bases agree with TRBD2. This CDR3 spans 18 amino acids. V lost 1 base, J lost 6 bases, and 7 bases stayed unmatched. Germline loops: CDR1 SGHAT, CDR2 FQNNGV. CDR3 coding DNA: TGTGCCAGCAGCTTAGTCGGGACTAGCGGGAGTGCCCCCGGGGAGCTGTTTTTT. Encoded protein: CASSLVGTSGSAPGELFF.

The CDR3 nucleotides read TGTGCCAGCAGCTTAGAGCCAGGAAGCTCCTACGAGCAGTACTTC. Translation gives CASSLEPGSSYEQYF. V and J are TRBV11-2 and TRBJ2-7; no reliable D call. Trimming pared 0 bases from V and 0 bases from J, leaving 9 bases between. The CDR3 consists of 15 residues. Germline V gives CDR1 SGHAT, CDR2 FQNNGV.

The chain has TRBV21-1 and TRBJ2-5; no DNA check was done on the table's D call, TRBD1. TRBV21-1 is an annotated pseudogene. The CDR3 consists of 17 residues. The CDR3: CASSNGRGTGGLETQYF. The CDR3 bases are TGTGCCAGCAGCAACGGGAGAGGGACAGGCGGATTGGAGACCCAGTACTTC.

The chain uses TRBV19 and TRBJ1-1; the D is unclear. Trimming stripped 4 bases from V and 5 bases from J, with 11 bases between. CDR3 length: 13 residues. In germline, CDR1 is LNHDA, CDR2 SQIVND (reference sequence). CDR3 nucleotide sequence: TGTGCCAGTAGTAGAGATGTATTGACTGAAGCTTTCTTT. It specifies CASSRDVLTEAFF.

The V call is TRBV30, the J call TRBJ1-1; D might be TRBD1 (5 bases). Looked up from germline, CDR1 is GTSNPN and CDR2 is SVGIG (reference sequence). V lost 4 bases to trimming and J lost 6 bases, with 12 bases between them. CDR3 length equals 12 residues. The CDR3 DNA follows: TGTGCCTGGACGGGGGGGGAGGCTGAAGCTTTCTTT. This codes for CAWTGGEAEAFF.

For this clone: Other nucleotide sequences from this sample produce the same CDR3. The rearrangement uses TRBV27 and TRBJ2-5, with a weak D call TRBD1 (6 bases). Trimming stripped 5 bases from V and 1 base from J, with 11 bases between. CDR1 MNHEY and CDR2 SMNVEV come from the germline V gene (reference sequence). CDR3 length equals 14 residues. The CDR3 DNA is TGTGCCAGCAGTCTCAGGGGATCCCAAGAGACCCAGTACTTC. Protein product: CASSLRGSQETQYF.

The chain is built from TRBV7-9 and TRBJ1-4, with a possible D match to TRBD1 (5 bases). The CDR3 spans 15 residues. Trimming removed 3 bases at V and 6 bases at J, with 14 bases between. Per germline, CDR1 SEHNR and CDR2 FQNEAQ (reference sequence). The CDR3 here is CASSFYAGTDEKLFF. Written as DNA, the CDR3 is TGTGCCAGCAGCTTTTACGCAGGGACGGATGAAAAACTGTTTTTT.

The chain carries TRBV9 and TRBJ2-1; no reliable D call. The germline V and J ends were trimmed by 0 bases and 6 bases, with 16 bases remaining between them. Germline V CDR1 and CDR2: SGDLS, YYNGEE. The CDR3 contains 16 residues. Written as DNA, the CDR3 is TGTGCCAGCAGCGTAGGGGTACCAGTCTCCCGCAATGAGCAGTTCTTC. Protein sequence: CASSVGVPVSRNEQFF.

The V and J genes are TRBV29-1 and TRBJ2-6; D is tentatively TRBD1 or TRBD2 (6 bases each). Germline V gives CDR1 SQVTM, CDR2 ANQGSEA. Between the trimmed V and J ends, which lost 3 bases and 2 bases, there was a span of 11 bases. The CDR3 is 15 residues long. The CDR3 nucleotides read TGCAGCGTTGAGGAGGGGGGTACTGGGGCCAACGTCCTGACTTTC. Translating it yields CSVEEGGTGANVLTF.

CDR3 residues: CATSHTSWDEQYF. CDR3 coding DNA: TGTGCCACCAGCCATACATCCTGGGACGAGCAGTACTTC. V is TRBV15 and J is TRBJ2-7; D not resolved. The germline gives CDR1 LNHNV, CDR2 YYDKDF (reference sequence). The CDR3 is made up of 13 amino acids. Trimming stripped 5 bases from V and 5 bases from J, with 13 bases between. Full variable domain (rest looked up from reference TRBV15 and TRBJ2-7): DAMVIQNPRYQVTQFGKPVTLSCSQTLNHNVMYWYQQKSSQAPKLLFHYYDKDFNNEADTPDNFQSRRPNTSFCFLDIRSPGLGDTAMYLCATSHTSWDEQYFGPGTRLTVT.

The rearrangement joins TRBV28 to TRBJ2-1, with unresolved D. CDR1 MDHEN and CDR2 SYDVKM come from the germline V gene. V was pared by 8 bases and J by 4 bases, with 12 bases between. The length of the CDR3 is 13 residues. This chain's CDR3 is CASLRSQYNEQFF. DNA of the CDR3: TGTGCCAGCCTCCGAAGCCAATACAATGAGCAGTTCTTC.

This clone occurred a few times. The chain combines TRBV5-1 with TRBJ1-5; D ambiguous. Germline V gene sequence: CDR1 SGHRS, CDR2 YFSETQ. The CDR3 loop spans 13 amino acids. Trimming shortened V by 2 bases and J by 7 bases, and 10 bases separated the two germline ends. The CDR3: CASSFGEGQPQHF. The CDR3 DNA is TGCGCCAGCAGCTTCGGAGAGGGACAGCCCCAGCATTTT.

CDR3 in amino acids: CASSFSGTSTDTQYF. In DNA form, the CDR3 reads TGTGCCAGCAGCTTTAGCGGGACAAGCACAGATACGCAGTATTTT. The V call is TRBV11-2, the J call TRBJ2-3; 8 positions agree with TRBD2. V was pared by 3 bases and J by 0 bases, with 2 bases of the junction left unmatched. The CDR3 is 15 residues long. Looked up from germline, CDR1 is SGHAT and CDR2 is FQNNGV.

The chain recombines TRBV10-3 with TRBJ2-6; 10 nucleotides line up with TRBD1. The CDR3 extends over 17 amino acids. V shed 5 bases, J shed 2 bases, and the junction held 6 bases outside the gene matches. Germline lookup yields CDR1 ENHRY and CDR2 SYGVKD. The DNA for the CDR3 is TGTGCCATCAGTTGGGACAGGGGCTTACCTGGGGCCAACGTCCTGACTTTC. Protein: CAISWDRGLPGANVLTF.

The chain employs TRBV10-3 and TRBJ1-4, with 12 bases that match TRBD1. This CDR3 spans 15 amino acids. Germline loops: CDR1 ENHRY, CDR2 SYGVKD. The V segment lost 9 bases and the J segment 7 bases; nucleotides outside the gene matches: 9. Written as DNA, the CDR3 is TGTGCCATTGGGACAGGGGGCGCGGACGGTGAAAAACTGTTTTTT. Its translation is CAIGTGGADGEKLFF.

The rearrangement links TRBV7-2 to TRBJ2-7; D tentatively fits TRBD1 or TRBD2 (5 bases each). The germline CDR1 and CDR2 sequences are SGHTA and FQGNSA. The V gene lost 5 bases and the J gene lost 0 bases, with 8 bases spanning the gap. This CDR3 comprises 13 residues. The CDR3, as DNA: TGTGCCAGCAGCCCTGGGGGCTCCTACGAGCAGTACTTC. This translates into CASSPGGSYEQYF.

V and J are TRBV4-1 and TRBJ2-1, with D tentatively TRBD1 (5 bases). The CDR3 contains 16 residues. Per the germline V gene, CDR1 is MGHRA and CDR2 is YSYEKL. Trimming removed 0 bases at V and 5 bases at J, with 14 bases between. CDR3 region: CASSQDLQGWNNEQFF. CDR3 nucleotide sequence: TGCGCCAGCAGCCAAGATTTGCAGGGCTGGAACAATGAGCAGTTCTTC.

J is TRBJ1-5 and V is TRBV2; possibly TRBD1 for D (5 bases). Trimming took 9 bases from V and 6 from J, leaving 15 bases between them. From germline, CDR1 is SNHLY and CDR2 FYNNEI. The CDR3 spans 13 residues. CDR3 sequence reads: CASFRERSQPQHF. The CDR3 nucleotides read TGTGCCAGTTTCAGGGAGCGGAGTCAGCCCCAGCATTTT.

The rearrangement joins TRBV9 to TRBJ2-1; D may be TRBD1 (5 bases). The germline V gene has CDR1 SGDLS and CDR2 YYNGEE. The CDR3 extends over 13 amino acids. V dropped 4 bases and J dropped 5 bases, with 10 bases sitting between them. Here the CDR3 reads CASSPPRDNEQFF. In nucleotides, the CDR3 is TGTGCCAGCAGCCCGCCCAGGGACAATGAGCAGTTCTTC.

Comment on this clone: The germline gene is not matched at one end of the junction; a read error may be the cause. The same CDR3 can be traced to other DNA sequences in this sample. The V call is TRBV7-9, the J call TRBJ1-5, with D possibly being TRBD1 (5 bases). This CDR3 is 12 amino acids long. CDR1 is SEHNR and CDR2 is FQNEAQ in the germline V gene (reference sequence). CDR3 protein: CASSLGERPQHF. The CDR3 DNA reads as TGTGCCAGCAGTTTAGGGGAACGTCCCCAGCATTTT.

The chain carries TRBV29-1 and TRBJ2-3; D may correspond to TRBD1 or TRBD2 (5 bases each). Germline lookup yields CDR1 SQVTM and CDR2 ANQGSEA. The V end was cut by 6 bases, the J end by 0 bases, with 13 bases between. CDR3 length equals 14 residues. CDR3 in DNA: TGCAGCGTCGGGGACGGATATAGCACAGATACGCAGTATTTT. Residues: CSVGDGYSTDTQYF.

The rearrangement joins TRBV5-5 to TRBJ1-1, with a tentative D call TRBD1 (6 bases). The V gene's germline CDR1 is SGHKS and CDR2 YYEKEE (reference sequence). V lost 5 bases to trimming and J lost 4 bases, with 15 bases between them. The CDR3 is 14 residues long. The CDR3 sequence: CASRMTTGFTEAFF. In DNA form, the CDR3 reads TGTGCCAGCAGAATGACCACAGGGTTCACTGAAGCTTTCTTT.